Presented here are 26 T cell receptor beta chains from one specimen sequenced in a study of cytomegalovirus exposure and HLA in healthy donors. The repertoire was sequenced with immunoSEQ multiplex PCR; TCRdb's copy has only in-frame clones and lacks some. The sample records roughly 250,000 clones, about 86% being singletons. Input material: PBMCs. The receptors shown here come from a woman aged 25-40 years in good health and CMV-seropositive.

The chain is built from TRBV30 and TRBJ1-1; 8 bases match TRBD1. Trimming cost V 4 bases and J 4 bases; bases outside gene matches: 8. The CDR3 sequence is 14 residues long. Germline CDR1 is GTSNPN and CDR2 is SVGIG (reference sequence). CDR3 loop: CAWTGGAWGTEAFF. In nucleotides, the CDR3 is TGTGCCTGGACAGGGGGCGCTTGGGGCACTGAAGCTTTCTTT.

The gene calls are TRBV2 and TRBJ1-5; no firm D call. The CDR3 totals 14 residues. The germline gives CDR1 SNHLY, CDR2 FYNNEI. V was clipped by 5 bases and J by 2 bases, with 10 bases between them. As DNA, the CDR3 is TGTGCCAGCAGTTCCTCCGGGGGCAATCAGCCCCAGCATTTT. The encoded protein is CASSSSGGNQPQHF.

The gene calls are TRBV19 and TRBJ2-1, with 7 nucleotides matching TRBD2. The CDR3 contains 15 residues. Trimming removed 5 bases from V and 6 bases from J; junction bases left unmatched: 10. The germline V gene has CDR1 LNHDA and CDR2 SQIVND (reference sequence). CDR3 in DNA: TGTGCCAGTAGTGGAATTGGCGGGAGTGGCAATGAGCAGTTCTTC. This sequence encodes CASSGIGGSGNEQFF.

A note on this clone: An end of the junction does not agree with germline; a read error may underlie this. V usage is TRBV29-1 and J usage is TRBJ1-2; 7 positions match TRBD1. There are 11 residues in the CDR3. Germline CDR1 reads SQVTM; CDR2 reads ANQGSEA. For the CDR3, the DNA is TGCAGCGTTACCGAAGGTACAGGGGAATTCTTC. This gives the protein CSVTEGTGEFF.

The rearrangement links TRBV11-2 to TRBJ2-2, with 12 bases lining up with TRBD1. Per germline, CDR1 SGHAT and CDR2 FQNNGV. Trimming removed 3 bases from V and 6 bases from J; junction bases left unmatched: 5. The CDR3 has 16 amino acids. The CDR3 spells CASSLTGTGGSGELFF. The CDR3, as DNA: TGTGCCAGCAGCTTGACCGGGACAGGGGGCTCCGGGGAGCTGTTTTTT.

This chain links TRBV7-9 with TRBJ2-2, with no clear D. The CDR3 is 13 residues long. Trimming removed 3 bases at V and 5 bases at J, with 7 bases between. CDR1 and CDR2 from the germline V gene are SEHNR and FQNEAQ (reference sequence). The chain's CDR3 is CASSFIGTGELFF. DNA for the CDR3: TGTGCCAGCAGCTTTATCGGTACCGGGGAGCTGTTTTTT.

This rearrangement joins TRBV11-2 to TRBJ2-7, with D tentatively TRBD2 (6 bases). The germline V and J ends were trimmed by 3 bases and 4 bases, with 13 bases remaining between them. CDR1 and CDR2 (germline): SGHAT, FQNNGV. This CDR3 comprises 14 residues. Here the CDR3 reads CASSFPGLPYEQYF. The CDR3 nucleotides read TGTGCCAGCAGCTTCCCGGGACTTCCTTACGAGCAGTACTTC.

The rearrangement joins TRBV5-1 to TRBJ2-1; maybe TRBD2 (5 bases). Trimming stripped 4 bases from V and 10 bases from J, with 15 bases between. CDR3 length equals 13 residues. Germline values: CDR1 SGHRS, CDR2 YFSETQ. The CDR3 loop is CASSPSVPGEQFF. CDR3 coding DNA: TGCGCCAGCAGCCCCAGTGTTCCGGGGGAGCAGTTCTTC.

This chain joins TRBV19 and TRBJ2-7; 9 nucleotides agree with TRBD1. CDR1 and CDR2 (germline): LNHDA, SQIVND (reference sequence). The CDR3 has 15 amino acids. V was pared by 3 bases and J by 6 bases, with 9 bases of the junction left unmatched. The CDR3 sequence: CASSMEHRGPSEQYF. In DNA, the CDR3 is TGTGCCAGTAGTATGGAGCACAGGGGGCCAAGCGAGCAGTACTTC. The full variable domain, its missing parts supplied by reference TRBV19 and TRBJ2-7, is DGGITQSPKYLFRKEGQNVTLSCEQNLNHDAMYWYRQDPGQGLRLIYYSQIVNDFQKGDIAEGYSVSREKKESFPLTVTSAQKNPTAFYLCASSMEHRGPSEQYFGPGTRLTVT.

This chain uses TRBV6-1 with TRBJ2-1; 7 positions match TRBD1. This CDR3 has 16 residues. With 4 bases clipped from V and 2 bases from J, the junction kept 8 bases outside the gene matches. Germline CDR1 reads MNHNS; CDR2 reads SASEGT. The CDR3 loop reads CASSVEQGQTYNEQFF. The CDR3 region has the DNA TGTGCCAGCAGTGTTGAACAGGGACAGACCTACAATGAGCAGTTCTTC.

The rearrangement uses TRBV5-5 and TRBJ2-3; 10 nucleotides line up with TRBD2. The CDR3 contains 17 residues. V gave up 0 bases and J gave up 3 bases; unmatched junction bases: 7. Germline assignment: CDR1 SGHKS and CDR2 YYEKEE (reference sequence). The CDR3, as DNA: TGTGCCAGCAGCTTGGGAGCGGGAGGGGCGGTTACAGATACGCAGTATTTT. It encodes CASSLGAGGAVTDTQYF.

V gene TRBV19 combines with J gene TRBJ1-1; D gene ambiguous. The germline CDR1 and CDR2 sequences are LNHDA and SQIVND (reference sequence). This CDR3 spans 12 amino acids. V gave up 5 bases and J gave up 3 bases, with 7 bases separating them. CDR3 residues: CASSHRYTEAFF. The CDR3 region has the DNA TGTGCCAGTAGTCATCGGTACACTGAAGCTTTCTTT. Complete variable domain (other parts from reference TRBV19 and TRBJ1-1): DGGITQSPKYLFRKEGQNVTLSCEQNLNHDAMYWYRQDPGQGLRLIYYSQIVNDFQKGDIAEGYSVSREKKESFPLTVTSAQKNPTAFYLCASSHRYTEAFFGQGTRLTVV.

The chain uses TRBV6-5 and TRBJ1-2, with 9 bases aligning to TRBD1. Germline CDR1 reads MNHEY; CDR2 reads SVGAGI. The CDR3 consists of 14 residues. Trimming removed 0 bases from V and 8 bases from J; junction bases left unmatched: 4. CDR3 sequence: CASSYSFTGGGYTF. The CDR3 DNA sequence: TGTGCCAGCAGTTACTCATTTACAGGGGGCGGCTACACCTTC.

The V gene is TRBV19, the J gene TRBJ2-7; TRBD1 matches at 11 bases. Germline V gives CDR1 LNHDA, CDR2 SQIVND (reference sequence). This CDR3 contains 15 residues. J was trimmed by 3 bases and V by 6 bases; bases with no gene match: 7. CDR3 protein: CASSSPGQGDYEQYF. As DNA, the CDR3 is TGTGCCAGTAGCTCTCCGGGACAGGGGGACTACGAGCAGTACTTC.

The DNA for the CDR3 is TGTGCCTGGAGTGTACAGACTAGTTGGGAGACCCAGTACTTC. This sequence encodes CAWSVQTSWETQYF. V and J are TRBV30 and TRBJ2-5; weak D call: TRBD2 (6 bases). V gave up 0 bases and J gave up 5 bases, with 13 bases separating them. The CDR3 length is 14 residues. In germline, CDR1 is GTSNPN, CDR2 SVGIG (reference sequence).

This clone was recorded once. This chain joins TRBV4-1 and TRBJ2-1; tentative D call: TRBD2 (6 bases). Deletions cut 1 base from V and 5 bases from J, with 15 bases between. Germline V lookup: CDR1 MGHRA, CDR2 YSYEKL. CDR3 length equals 16 residues. For the CDR3, the DNA is TGCGCCAGCAGCCAAGGGTCGTTGCGGGATCACAATGAGCAGTTCTTC. Amino acids: CASSQGSLRDHNEQFF.

The chain is built from TRBV30 and TRBJ2-7, with a possible D match to TRBD1 (5 bases). The CDR3 runs to 13 residues. V shed 2 bases and J shed 2 bases, with 10 bases lying between them. Germline V gene sequence: CDR1 GTSNPN, CDR2 SVGIG (reference sequence). As DNA, the CDR3 is TGTGCCTGGAGTTTGACACAGGCCTACGAGCAGTACTTC. Amino acid sequence: CAWSLTQAYEQYF. Full variable domain (rest looked up from reference TRBV30 and TRBJ2-7): SQTIHQWPATLVQPVGSPLSLECTVEGTSNPNLYWYRQAAGRGLQLLFYSVGIGQISSEVPQNLSASRPQDRQFILSSKKLLLSDSGFYLCAWSLTQAYEQYFGPGTRLTVT.

The rearrangement joins TRBV28 to TRBJ2-3; 9 bases fit TRBD1. Germline trimming cut 5 bases from V and 5 bases from J; bases unmatched to any gene: 8. Germline CDR1 is MDHEN and CDR2 is SYDVKM. This CDR3 is built from 15 residues. In DNA, the CDR3 is TGTGCCAGCAGTCCCCCGGGACAGGGTCTAGATACGCAGTATTTT. It is translated as CASSPPGQGLDTQYF.

This chain joins TRBV11-3 and TRBJ1-1; 8 bases line up with TRBD1. Germline trimming cut 3 bases from V and 5 bases from J; bases unmatched to any gene: 5. The CDR3 has 14 residues. Per the germline V gene, CDR1 is SGHNT and CDR2 is YENEEA. The DNA for the CDR3 is TGTGCCAGCAGCTTTTCAGGGGGCTCGACTGAAGCTTTCTTT. Protein sequence: CASSFSGGSTEAFF.

J is TRBJ2-1 and V is TRBV30; D may be TRBD2 (5 bases). V lost 0 bases to trimming and J lost 0 bases, with 21 bases between them. This CDR3 contains 19 residues. Germline V CDR1 and CDR2: GTSNPN, SVGIG (reference sequence). The CDR3: CAWSVLAAVHAGSYNEQFF. Here the CDR3 DNA reads TGTGCCTGGAGTGTACTTGCGGCGGTTCACGCGGGCTCCTACAATGAGCAGTTCTTC.

J is TRBJ2-1 and V is TRBV28, with 8 bases lining up with TRBD2. The V segment lost 4 bases and the J segment 2 bases; nucleotides outside the gene matches: 4. CDR1 is MDHEN and CDR2 is SYDVKM in the germline V gene. The CDR3 contains 15 residues. The CDR3 region is CASSSYSGAYNEQFF. The CDR3 coding sequence is TGTGCCAGCAGTTCCTATAGCGGGGCCTACAATGAGCAGTTCTTC.

The chain uses TRBV5-4 and TRBJ2-7; 8 bases match TRBD2. Germline values: CDR1 SGHNT, CDR2 YYREEE (reference sequence). V dropped 2 bases and J dropped 6; count of bases not matched to a gene: 7. The CDR3 totals 14 residues. The CDR3: CASSFAAGVFEQYF. CDR3 in DNA: TGTGCCAGCAGCTTTGCAGCGGGAGTTTTCGAGCAGTACTTC.

The chain is built from TRBV19 and TRBJ2-7; no clear D. V was shortened by 4 bases and J by 2 bases, with 6 bases between the two germline ends. Germline CDR1 is LNHDA and CDR2 is SQIVND (reference sequence). This CDR3 spans 12 amino acids. The CDR3 region has the DNA TGTGCCAGTAGTAGCCAGACCTACGAGCAGTACTTC. It codes for CASSSQTYEQYF.

This sequence joins TRBV27 and TRBJ1-2; the match to TRBD1 covers 9 bases. The CDR3 is 14 amino acids. V dropped 7 bases and J dropped 4; count of bases not matched to a gene: 7. Germline lookup yields CDR1 MNHEY and CDR2 SMNVEV (reference sequence). The chain's CDR3 is CASKTGGAVYGYTF. In nucleotides, the CDR3 is TGTGCCAGCAAAACAGGGGGCGCGGTCTATGGCTACACCTTC.

This rearrangement joins TRBV2 to TRBJ1-1; D remains ambiguous. CDR3 length: 13 amino acids. Trimming stripped 10 bases from V and 1 base from J, with 13 bases between. The V gene's germline CDR1 is SNHLY and CDR2 FYNNEI. The CDR3 sequence: CATGGSRNTEAFF. The CDR3 bases are TGTGCCACCGGAGGAAGTAGGAACACTGAAGCTTTCTTT.

The V and J genes are TRBV4-1 and TRBJ2-7; TRBD1 matches at 7 bases. From germline, CDR1 is MGHRA and CDR2 YSYEKL. This CDR3 region has 14 residues. V lost 1 base and J lost 3; bases outside the gene matches: 3. The CDR3 nucleotides are TGCGCCAGCAGCCAAGGGGCAGGGGGCTACGAGCAGTACTTC. Translation gives CASSQGAGGYEQYF.